This entry lists 27 T cell receptor beta chains sequenced from one sample in a study of shared clonotypes between healthy human individuals. Sequencing used immunoSEQ multiplex PCR; TCRdb keeps in-frame clones, though not all of them. The table records 750,000 to 1,000,000 clones, nearly 95% of them present only once. Naive CD8 isolation took CD45RO-negative cells positively selected for CCR7 and excluded terminally differentiated effector memory CD45RA+ cells. The sequenced material came from naive CD8+ T cells sorted from blood. The receptors shown here come from a man aged 25 to 40 in good health.

CDR3 bases: TGTGCCAGCAGCATCCGGGACAACACCTACGAGCAGTACTTC. Protein sequence: CASSIRDNTYEQYF. The V and J genes are TRBV7-6 and TRBJ2-7, with D possibly being TRBD1 (6 bases). Germline loops: CDR1 SGHVS, CDR2 FNYEAQ. The CDR3 is made up of 14 amino acids. V was cut by 5 bases and J by 2 bases, with 13 bases left in between.

CDR3 nucleotide sequence: TGTGCCAGCAGTGAAGGGCACCCATACGAGCAGTACTTC. This encodes CASSEGHPYEQYF. The chain has TRBV6-1 and TRBJ2-7; D is unclear. CDR1 and CDR2 from the germline V gene are MNHNS and SASEGT. V gave up 1 base and J gave up 4 bases, with 8 bases separating them. The CDR3 is made up of 13 amino acids.

This sequence joins TRBV5-6 and TRBJ2-1; TRBD2 matches 8 bases. Germline V gene data show CDR1 as SGHDT and CDR2 as YYEEEE. J was trimmed by 9 bases and V by 2 bases; bases with no gene match: 1. This CDR3 comprises 12 residues. As DNA, the CDR3 is TGTGCCAGCAGCTTACTAGCGGCTGAGCAGTTCTTC. This encodes CASSLLAAEQFF.

Regarding this clone: This sample includes further DNA sequences coding for the same CDR3. The gene calls are TRBV29-1 and TRBJ2-7; D is perhaps TRBD2 (5 bases). V was cut by 1 base and J by 4 bases, with 5 bases left in between. The CDR3 covers 11 residues. CDR1 is SQVTM and CDR2 is ANQGSEA in the germline V gene. CDR3 sequence (DNA): TGCAGCGTTGAAGCGGGATACGAGCAGTACTTC. Protein: CSVEAGYEQYF.

The chain links TRBV19 to TRBJ2-1; TRBD2 agrees at 7 bases. Germline CDR1 reads LNHDA; CDR2 reads SQIVND (reference sequence). The CDR3 contains 14 residues. Germline trimming cut 5 bases from V and 9 bases from J; bases unmatched to any gene: 10. DNA for the CDR3: TGTGCCAGTAGTCTGCTCCCGGGAGGCCTTGAGCAGTTCTTC. Residues: CASSLLPGGLEQFF.

This chain connects TRBV6-5 to TRBJ2-1; D is undetermined. This CDR3 contains 13 residues. Looked up from germline, CDR1 is MNHEY and CDR2 is SVGAGI. Trimming removed 5 bases at V and 5 bases at J, with 10 bases between. CDR3: CASSRMINNEQFF. CDR3 nucleotide sequence: TGTGCCAGCAGTCGAATGATAAACAATGAGCAGTTCTTC.

The chain couples TRBV27 to TRBJ2-5; D not resolved. Germline CDR1 reads MNHEY; CDR2 reads SMNVEV (reference sequence). V lost 3 bases to trimming and J lost 4 bases, with 9 bases between them. The CDR3 is made up of 13 amino acids. The chain's CDR3 is CASSLIPGETQYF. CDR3 bases: TGTGCCAGCAGTTTGATTCCGGGAGAGACCCAGTACTTC.

In DNA form, the CDR3 reads TGCAGCGTTGAACTAGCGGGAGGGCCCTCCGGGAATGAGCAGTTCTTC. This encodes CSVELAGGPSGNEQFF. V and J are TRBV29-1 and TRBJ2-1; 12 bases agree with TRBD2. The V segment lost 2 bases and the J segment 7 bases; nucleotides outside the gene matches: 9. The CDR3 has 16 residues. Germline values: CDR1 SQVTM, CDR2 ANQGSEA.

This clone showed up just a few times. The CDR3 loop reads CATSSRVADSYEQYF. CDR3 DNA: TGTGCCACCAGCTCACGGGTAGCGGACTCCTACGAGCAGTACTTC. The chain links TRBV15 to TRBJ2-7, with a weak D call TRBD2 (6 bases). The length of the CDR3 is 15 residues. Trimming stripped 5 bases from V and 0 bases from J, with 14 bases between. CDR1 is LNHNV and CDR2 is YYDKDF in the germline V gene (reference sequence).

This chain joins TRBV11-2 and TRBJ2-7, with D tentatively TRBD1 (6 bases). V shed 7 bases and J shed 2 bases, with 21 bases lying between them. Germline values: CDR1 SGHAT, CDR2 FQNNGV. The CDR3 totals 16 residues. CDR3 DNA: TGTGCCAGCACCGCCCTCGGGGCAGGGGTGACCTACGAGCAGTACTTC. Encoded protein: CASTALGAGVTYEQYF.

This chain uses TRBV7-9 with TRBJ2-2; D is uncertain. Per germline, CDR1 SEHNR and CDR2 FQNEAQ (reference sequence). The CDR3 is 16 amino acids. The V and J ends lost 5 bases and 4 bases respectively, with 17 bases between them. The CDR3 sequence is CASSAPHGRTTGELFF. The CDR3 region has the DNA TGTGCCAGCAGCGCCCCCCACGGCAGGACCACCGGGGAGCTGTTTTTT.

J is TRBJ2-1 and V is TRBV28; D remains unclear. V lost 5 bases and J lost 8, with 10 bases in between. The CDR3 totals 12 residues. Germline lookup yields CDR1 MDHEN and CDR2 SYDVKM. This chain's CDR3 is CASSIVYDEQFF. The CDR3 DNA reads TGTGCCAGCAGTATTGTATACGATGAGCAGTTCTTC.

This rearrangement joins TRBV5-1 to TRBJ2-5; D remains ambiguous. This CDR3 has 13 residues. V lost 1 base, J lost 5 bases, and 9 bases lay in between. The germline V gene has CDR1 SGHRS and CDR2 YFSETQ. CDR3 nucleotide sequence: TGCGCCAGCAGCTTGAGGTACTTGGAGACCCAGTACTTC. This gives the protein CASSLRYLETQYF.

This chain links TRBV19 with TRBJ2-7; 8 nucleotides line up with TRBD2. V gave up 4 bases and J gave up 2 bases; unmatched junction bases: 13. This CDR3 has 17 residues. Germline-derived CDR1 and CDR2 are LNHDA and SQIVND (reference sequence). As DNA, the CDR3 is TGTGCCAGTAGTACTCGTCTAGCGGGCCGCAATACCTACGAGCAGTACTTC. Its protein product is CASSTRLAGRNTYEQYF.

As for this clone: A read error may produce the germline difference seen at one junction end. The rearrangement links TRBV7-7 to TRBJ2-1, with 10 bases aligning to TRBD2. There are 15 residues in the CDR3. Per the germline V gene, CDR1 is SSHAT and CDR2 is FNYEAQ (reference sequence). The CDR3 sequence: CASSPLAGSYNEQFF. The CDR3 DNA follows: TGTGCTAGCAGCCCACTAGCGGGGAGCTACAATGAGCAGTTCTTC. Using reference TRBV7-7 and TRBJ2-1 for the parts outside the CDR3, the full variable domain is GAGVSQSPRYKVTKRGQDVTLRCDPISSHATLYWYQQALGQGPEFLTYFNYEAQPDKSGLPSDRFSAERPEGSISTLTIQRTEQRDSAMYRCASSPLAGSYNEQFFGPGTRLTVL.

CDR3 nucleotide sequence: TGTGCCAGCAGCACATTACTAGCGGGAGAGAACAATGAGCAGTTCTTC. As protein: CASSTLLAGENNEQFF. The chain links TRBV7-3 to TRBJ2-1; 11 bases map to TRBD2. The ends lost 5 bases at V and 5 bases at J; junction bases unmatched: 8. The V gene's germline CDR1 is SGHTA and CDR2 FQGTGA. This CDR3 has 16 amino acids.

The chain recombines TRBV7-2 with TRBJ2-7; 8 bases map to TRBD1. The CDR3 consists of 15 residues. Germline V gene data show CDR1 as SGHTA and CDR2 as FQGNSA. J gave up 4 bases and V 5 bases, and 10 bases lay outside the gene matches. The CDR3 DNA follows: TGTGCCAGCAGCCCAAGGACAGGGCGTATTTACGAGCAGTACTTC. This encodes CASSPRTGRIYEQYF.

The V call is TRBV7-9, the J call TRBJ2-2; D remains ambiguous. Looked up from germline, CDR1 is SEHNR and CDR2 is FQNEAQ (reference sequence). The CDR3 spans 10 residues. The ends were cut back, 10 bases at V and 2 bases at J, with 2 bases in the middle. For the CDR3, the DNA is TGTGCCACCAACACCGGGGAGCTGTTTTTT. This codes for CATNTGELFF.

CDR3 amino acids: CSVDPPAISGRSANEQFF. The CDR3 DNA follows: TGCAGCGTTGACCCACCCGCTATTAGCGGGAGGTCGGCGAATGAGCAGTTCTTC. The chain uses TRBV29-1 and TRBJ2-1; 10 bases match TRBD2. V was pared by 3 bases and J by 7 bases, with 18 bases of the junction left unmatched. There are 18 residues in the CDR3. CDR1 is SQVTM, CDR2 ANQGSEA, per germline.

The chain has TRBV2 and TRBJ1-1, with D unclear. V was clipped by 3 bases and J by 1 base, with 12 bases between them. The CDR3 sequence is 15 residues long. Germline CDR1 is SNHLY and CDR2 is FYNNEI. DNA of the CDR3: TGTGCCAGCAGTGATGGTCGGTGGGGGAACACTGAAGCTTTCTTT. Translating gives CASSDGRWGNTEAFF.

The rearrangement joins TRBV19 to TRBJ2-7; D is possibly TRBD2 (7 bases). The CDR3 runs to 15 residues. Per the germline V gene, CDR1 is LNHDA and CDR2 is SQIVND (reference sequence). With 5 bases removed from V and 3 bases from J, the gap between germline ends came to 17 bases. The CDR3 DNA sequence: TGTGCCAGTAGTCTCGAGAAGCGGGGACACTACGAGCAGTACTTC. Encoded protein: CASSLEKRGHYEQYF.

The chain couples TRBV5-1 to TRBJ2-5, with D hard to call. The germline V gene has CDR1 SGHRS and CDR2 YFSETQ. V was pared by 0 bases and J by 3 bases, with 12 bases between. CDR3 length equals 15 residues. CDR3 in amino acids: CASSLGSAIKETQYF. In DNA, the CDR3 is TGCGCCAGCAGCTTGGGGTCCGCCATCAAAGAGACCCAGTACTTC.

V is TRBV20-1 and J is TRBJ2-7; perhaps TRBD1 as D (6 bases). CDR1 DFQATT and CDR2 SNEGSKA come from the germline V gene (reference sequence). This CDR3 has 11 residues. Trimming took 7 bases from V and 4 from J, leaving 11 bases between them. CDR3 in DNA: TGCAGTGTTTCAACAGGGTACGAGCAGTACTTC. This encodes CSVSTGYEQYF.

The rearrangement uses TRBV4-1 and TRBJ2-7, with a weak D call TRBD2 (5 bases). V lost 0 bases and J 5 bases, leaving 23 bases between the germline ends. The germline gives CDR1 MGHRA, CDR2 YSYEKL. This CDR3 spans 18 amino acids. DNA for the CDR3: TGCGCCAGCAGCCAAGAAGTCGCCGGCAGTGCCCGAGGGAACGAGCAGTACTTC. This gives the protein CASSQEVAGSARGNEQYF.

This chain connects TRBV6-1 to TRBJ2-1, with D perhaps being TRBD1 or TRBD2 (5 bases each). Germline-derived CDR1 and CDR2 are MNHNS and SASEGT. This CDR3 is 16 amino acids long. The V and J ends lost 2 bases and 1 base respectively, with 12 bases between them. The CDR3 spells CASSELAGGSYNEQFF. The DNA of the CDR3 is TGTGCCAGCAGTGAATTAGCTGGGGGTTCCTACAATGAGCAGTTCTTC.

The chain combines TRBV19 with TRBJ1-5, with TRBD1 as a possible D gene (5 bases). Trimming shortened V by 3 bases and J by 3 bases, and 9 bases separated the two germline ends. The CDR3 totals 14 residues. Germline values: CDR1 LNHDA, CDR2 SQIVND (reference sequence). CDR3 loop: CASSMNRFNQPQHF. In nucleotides, the CDR3 is TGTGCCAGTAGTATGAACAGGTTCAATCAGCCCCAGCATTTT.

V gene TRBV27 combines with J gene TRBJ2-7; 10 bases map to TRBD1. In germline, CDR1 is MNHEY, CDR2 SMNVEV (reference sequence). The CDR3 has 14 residues. Trimming removed 6 bases from V and 3 bases from J; junction bases left unmatched: 5. CDR3 loop: CASSRRTGGYEQYF. The CDR3 DNA follows: TGTGCCAGCAGCCGACGGACAGGGGGCTACGAGCAGTACTTC.